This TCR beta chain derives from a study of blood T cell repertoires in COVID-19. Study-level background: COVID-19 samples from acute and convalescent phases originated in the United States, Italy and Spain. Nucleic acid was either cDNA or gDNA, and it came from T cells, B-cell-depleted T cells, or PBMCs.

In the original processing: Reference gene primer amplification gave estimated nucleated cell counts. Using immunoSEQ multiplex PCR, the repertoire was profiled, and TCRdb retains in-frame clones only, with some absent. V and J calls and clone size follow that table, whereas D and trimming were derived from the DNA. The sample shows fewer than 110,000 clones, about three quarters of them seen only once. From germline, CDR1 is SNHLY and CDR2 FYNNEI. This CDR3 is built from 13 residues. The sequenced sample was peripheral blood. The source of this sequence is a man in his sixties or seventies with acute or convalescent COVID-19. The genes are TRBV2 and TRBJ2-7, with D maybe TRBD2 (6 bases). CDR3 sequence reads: CASGGIGTYEQYF. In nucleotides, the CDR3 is TGTGCAAGTGGGGGGATCGGGACCTACGAGCAGTACTTC. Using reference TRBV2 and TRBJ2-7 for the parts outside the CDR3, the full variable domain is EPEVTQTPSHQVTQMGQEVILRCVPISNHLYFYWYRQILGQKVEFLVSFYNNEISEKSEIFDDQFSVERPDGSNFTLKIRSTKLEDSAMYFCASGGIGTYEQYFGPGTRLTVT.